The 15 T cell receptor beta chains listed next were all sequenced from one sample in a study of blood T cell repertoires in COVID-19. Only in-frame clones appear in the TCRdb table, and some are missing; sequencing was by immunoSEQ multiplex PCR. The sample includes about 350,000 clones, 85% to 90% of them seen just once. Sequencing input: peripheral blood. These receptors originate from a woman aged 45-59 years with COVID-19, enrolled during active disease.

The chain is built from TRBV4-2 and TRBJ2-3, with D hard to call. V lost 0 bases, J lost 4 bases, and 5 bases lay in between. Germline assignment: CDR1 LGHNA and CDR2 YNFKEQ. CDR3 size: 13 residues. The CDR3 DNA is TGTGCCAGCAGCCAAGATGCGGCAGATACGCAGTATTTT. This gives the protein CASSQDAADTQYF.

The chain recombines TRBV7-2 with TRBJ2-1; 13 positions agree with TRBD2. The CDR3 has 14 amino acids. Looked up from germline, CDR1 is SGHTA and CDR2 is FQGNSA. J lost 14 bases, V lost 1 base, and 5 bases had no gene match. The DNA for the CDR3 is TGTGCCAGCAGCTTAGGGACTAGCGGGAGTCCGAAGTTCTTC. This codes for CASSLGTSGSPKFF.

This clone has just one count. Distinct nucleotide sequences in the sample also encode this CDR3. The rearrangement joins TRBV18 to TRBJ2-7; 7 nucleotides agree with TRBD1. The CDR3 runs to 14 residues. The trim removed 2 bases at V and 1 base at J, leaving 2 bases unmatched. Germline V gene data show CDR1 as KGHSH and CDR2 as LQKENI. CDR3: CASSPTGQSYEQYF. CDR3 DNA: TGTGCCAGCTCACCAACGGGACAGTCCTACGAGCAGTACTTC.

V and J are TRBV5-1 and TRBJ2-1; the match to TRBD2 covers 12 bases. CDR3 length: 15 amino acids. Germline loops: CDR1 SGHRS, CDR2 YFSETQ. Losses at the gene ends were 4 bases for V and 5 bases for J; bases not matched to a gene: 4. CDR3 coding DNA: TGCGCCAGCAGCACCGGACTAGCGGGAAACAATGAGCAGTTCTTC. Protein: CASSTGLAGNNEQFF.

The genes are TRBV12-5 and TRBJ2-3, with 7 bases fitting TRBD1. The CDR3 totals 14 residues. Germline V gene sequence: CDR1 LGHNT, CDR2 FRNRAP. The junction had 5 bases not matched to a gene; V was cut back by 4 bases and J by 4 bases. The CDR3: CASGSTTGADTQYF. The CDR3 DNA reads TGTGCTAGTGGTTCGACAACAGGGGCAGATACGCAGTATTTT. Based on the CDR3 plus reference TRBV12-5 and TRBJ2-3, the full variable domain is DARVTQTPRHKVTEMGQEVTMRCQPILGHNTVFWYRQTMMQGLELLAYFRNRAPLDDSGMPKDRFSAEMPDATLATLKIQPSEPRDSAVYFCASGSTTGADTQYFGPGTRLTVL.

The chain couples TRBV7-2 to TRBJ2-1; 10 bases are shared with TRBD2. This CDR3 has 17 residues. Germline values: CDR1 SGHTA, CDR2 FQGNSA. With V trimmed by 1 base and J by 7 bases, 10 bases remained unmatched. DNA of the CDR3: TGTGCCAGCAGCTTAGTGGGTGGCCTAGCGGGAGTTAATGAGCAGTTCTTC. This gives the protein CASSLVGGLAGVNEQFF.

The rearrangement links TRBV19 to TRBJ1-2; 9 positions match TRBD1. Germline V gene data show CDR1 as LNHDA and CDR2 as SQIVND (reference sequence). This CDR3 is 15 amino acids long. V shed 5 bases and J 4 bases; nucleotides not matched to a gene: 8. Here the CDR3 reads CASSYSGTGLYGYTF. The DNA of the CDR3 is TGTGCCAGTAGTTACTCCGGGACAGGGCTCTATGGCTACACCTTC.

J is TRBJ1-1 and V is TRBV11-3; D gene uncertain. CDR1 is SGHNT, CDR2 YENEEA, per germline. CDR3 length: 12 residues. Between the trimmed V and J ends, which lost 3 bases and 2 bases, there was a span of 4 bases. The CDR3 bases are TGTGCCAGCAGCTTTATAAACACTGAAGCTTTCTTT. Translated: CASSFINTEAFF. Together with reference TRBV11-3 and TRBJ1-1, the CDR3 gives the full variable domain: EAGVVQSPRYKIIEKKQPVAFWCNPISGHNTLYWYLQNLGQGPELLIRYENEEAVDDSQLPKDRFSAERLKGVDSTLKIQPAELGDSAVYLCASSFINTEAFFGQGTRLTVV.

The CDR3 DNA follows: TGTGCCGCGAGCACCCCCTCGGGTCAGCCCCAGCATTTT. This gives the protein CAASTPSGQPQHF. The chain uses TRBV6-6 and TRBJ1-5; D not resolved. Germline V gives CDR1 MNHNY, CDR2 SVGAGI (reference sequence). CDR3 length: 13 amino acids. V dropped 11 bases and J dropped 6 bases, with 17 bases sitting between them.

The CDR3 here is CASSRTTGHYTEAFF. CDR3 DNA sequence: TGTGCCAGCAGTCGAACGACAGGGCATTACACTGAAGCTTTCTTT. The chain combines TRBV7-8 with TRBJ1-1; 7 nucleotides agree with TRBD1. Germline V gene lookup returns CDR1 SGHVS and CDR2 FQNEAQ. Trimming at V came to 6 bases and at J to 3 bases, leaving 10 bases not matched to a gene. This CDR3 contains 15 residues.

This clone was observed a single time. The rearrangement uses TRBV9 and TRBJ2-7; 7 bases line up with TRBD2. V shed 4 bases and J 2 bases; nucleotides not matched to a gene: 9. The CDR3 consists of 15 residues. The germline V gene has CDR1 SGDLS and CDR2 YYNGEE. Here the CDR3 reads CASSPRSSGTYEQYF. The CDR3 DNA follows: TGTGCCAGCAGCCCCCGGTCTAGCGGAACCTACGAGCAGTACTTC.

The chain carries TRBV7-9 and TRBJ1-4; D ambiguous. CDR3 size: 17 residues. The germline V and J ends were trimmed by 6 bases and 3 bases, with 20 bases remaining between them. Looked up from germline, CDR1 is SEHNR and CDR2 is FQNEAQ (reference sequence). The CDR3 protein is CASRVALPTTSNEKLFF. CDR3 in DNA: TGTGCCAGCAGGGTCGCCTTACCAACTACCTCTAATGAAAAACTGTTTTTT.

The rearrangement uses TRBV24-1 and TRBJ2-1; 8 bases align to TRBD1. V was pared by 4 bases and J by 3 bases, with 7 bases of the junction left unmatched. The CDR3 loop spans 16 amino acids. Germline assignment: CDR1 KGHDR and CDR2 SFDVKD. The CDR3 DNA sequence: TGTGCCACCAGTGACTCCACAGGGGGGCTCTACAATGAGCAGTTCTTC. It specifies CATSDSTGGLYNEQFF.

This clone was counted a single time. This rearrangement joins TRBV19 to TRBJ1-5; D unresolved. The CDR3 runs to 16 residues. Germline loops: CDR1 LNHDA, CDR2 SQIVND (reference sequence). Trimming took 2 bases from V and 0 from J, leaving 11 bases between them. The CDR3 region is CASSISVLNSNQPQHF. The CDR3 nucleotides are TGTGCCAGTAGTATATCTGTACTTAATAGCAATCAGCCCCAGCATTTT.

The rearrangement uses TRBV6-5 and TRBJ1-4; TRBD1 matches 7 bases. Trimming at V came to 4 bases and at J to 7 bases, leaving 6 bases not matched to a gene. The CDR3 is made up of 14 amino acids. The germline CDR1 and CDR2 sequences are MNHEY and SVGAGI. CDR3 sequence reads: CASSSQGGSEKLFF. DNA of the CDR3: TGTGCCAGCAGTTCTCAGGGGGGTTCTGAAAAACTGTTTTTT.